Following are 32 T cell receptor beta chains from one sample sequenced in a study of T cell responses to AZD1222 COVID-19 vaccine. Assay used: immunoSEQ multiplex PCR; TCRdb lists only in-frame clones, some missing. The table shows 90,000 to 100,000 clones, with about 88% occurring only once. Sample: peripheral blood, taken 28 days after the second AZD1222 dose. These receptors came from an adult who received the AZD1222 COVID-19 vaccine.

The chain combines TRBV7-2 with TRBJ2-1; 11 bases line up with TRBD1. This CDR3 is built from 15 residues. Trimming cost V 6 bases and J 8 bases; bases outside gene matches: 9. CDR1 SGHTA and CDR2 FQGNSA come from the germline V gene. Here the CDR3 DNA reads TGTGCCAGCAGTTTCCGGGACAGGGGGTCGGATGAGCAGTTCTTC. Its protein is CASSFRDRGSDEQFF.

This sequence joins TRBV5-6 and TRBJ1-1; D unresolved. Trimming removed 3 bases from V and 6 bases from J, with 18 bases in between. The CDR3 has 15 residues. CDR1 is SGHDT and CDR2 is YYEEEE in the germline V gene. CDR3 amino acids: CASSYGSSSSAEAFF. The CDR3 DNA is TGTGCCAGCAGCTATGGCAGTAGTTCGTCTGCTGAAGCTTTCTTT.

The sample holds a few counts of this clone. The gene calls are TRBV10-1 and TRBJ2-7; 7 bases are a match to TRBD2. The CDR3 runs to 15 residues. Germline CDR1 and CDR2: WNHNN and SYGVQD (reference sequence). The ends lost 2 bases at V and 2 bases at J; junction bases unmatched: 6. CDR3 loop: CASSERGSPTYEQYF. CDR3 DNA: TGCGCCAGCAGTGAGCGCGGGAGTCCAACCTACGAGCAGTACTTC.

V and J are TRBV10-3 and TRBJ2-5; 7 positions match TRBD1. V dropped 3 bases and J dropped 4; count of bases not matched to a gene: 8. Germline V CDR1 and CDR2: ENHRY, SYGVKD. The CDR3 consists of 15 residues. The DNA of the CDR3 is TGTGCCATCAGTGACCCACAGGGGATGGGAGAGACCCAGTACTTC. As protein: CAISDPQGMGETQYF.

The rearrangement joins TRBV19 to TRBJ1-5, with TRBD1 matching 8 bases. Looked up from germline, CDR1 is LNHDA and CDR2 is SQIVND (reference sequence). The CDR3 is 15 residues long. The V segment lost 4 bases and the J segment 5 bases; nucleotides outside the gene matches: 7. The CDR3 loop is CASSTPRTGYQPQHF. The CDR3, as DNA: TGTGCCAGTAGTACCCCAAGGACAGGGTATCAGCCCCAGCATTTT.

The chain employs TRBV18 and TRBJ1-1, with D uncertain. Trimming shortened V by 8 bases and J by 0 bases, and 16 bases separated the two germline ends. The CDR3 consists of 15 residues. CDR1 KGHSH and CDR2 LQKENI come from the germline V gene. The CDR3, as DNA: TGTGCCAGCCATCCGTTCCTGGGGATGAACACTGAAGCTTTCTTT. Residues: CASHPFLGMNTEAFF.

The chain recombines TRBV15 with TRBJ1-1, with D perhaps matching TRBD1 (5 bases). This CDR3 is 17 amino acids long. Trimming stripped 1 base from V and 10 bases from J, with 25 bases between. CDR1 is LNHNV, CDR2 YYDKDF, per germline (reference sequence). The CDR3 coding sequence is TGTGCCACCAGCAGAGTCGATACCGGGGGTGGGGGTTATCGAGCTTTCTTT. Its translation is CATSRVDTGGGGYRAFF. The entire variable domain, with the rest obtained from reference TRBV15 and TRBJ1-1, is as follows: DAMVIQNPRYQVTQFGKPVTLSCSQTLNHNVMYWYQQKSSQAPKLLFHYYDKDFNNEADTPDNFQSRRPNTSFCFLDIRSPGLGDTAMYLCATSRVDTGGGGYRAFFGQGTRLTVV.

The V gene is TRBV28, the J gene TRBJ1-4, with D possibly being TRBD1 (5 bases). The germline gives CDR1 MDHEN, CDR2 SYDVKM. The CDR3 is 14 amino acids. Trimming took off 5 bases at V and 5 bases at J, with 12 bases between the two ends. CDR3 amino acids: CASSHQGLNEKLFF. The CDR3 region has the DNA TGTGCCAGCAGTCACCAGGGACTAAATGAAAAACTGTTTTTT.

V gene TRBV7-2 combines with J gene TRBJ2-7; 9 bases fit TRBD2. Germline CDR1 reads SGHTA; CDR2 reads FQGNSA. Trimming removed 5 bases from V and 11 bases from J; junction bases left unmatched: 10. The CDR3 is 13 amino acids. Here the CDR3 reads CASSPESGRREYF. CDR3 nucleotides: TGTGCCAGCAGCCCAGAAAGCGGGAGGCGGGAGTACTTC. Combining the CDR3 with reference TRBV7-2 and TRBJ2-7 gives the whole variable domain GAGVSQSPSNKVTEKGKDVELRCDPISGHTALYWYRQSLGQGLEFLIYFQGNSAPDKSGLPSDRFSAERTGGSVSTLTIQRTQQEDSAVYLCASSPESGRREYFGPGTRLTVT.

The V gene is TRBV7-9, the J gene TRBJ1-1; D not certain. V lost 1 base and J 2 bases, leaving 11 bases between the germline ends. Germline V gives CDR1 SEHNR, CDR2 FQNEAQ (reference sequence). The CDR3 sequence is 15 residues long. CDR3 loop: CASSLDGNSNTEAFF. The CDR3 bases are TGTGCCAGCAGCTTAGATGGCAATTCAAACACTGAAGCTTTCTTT.

CDR3 sequence reads: CASSTGKGRPSYNEQFF. The CDR3 coding sequence is TGTGCCAGCAGCACTGGGAAGGGGAGACCTAGTTACAATGAGCAGTTCTTC. The chain employs TRBV21-1 and TRBJ2-1. TRBV21-1 is listed as a pseudogene. CDR3 length: 17 residues.

V is TRBV30 and J is TRBJ1-1; D gene ambiguous. In germline, CDR1 is GTSNPN, CDR2 SVGIG (reference sequence). With 1 base removed from V and 1 base from J, the gap between germline ends came to 7 bases. This CDR3 has 13 residues. The CDR3 reads CAWSGLSNTEAFF. The CDR3, as DNA: TGTGCCTGGAGTGGACTCTCGAACACTGAAGCTTTCTTT.

V is TRBV20-1 and J is TRBJ2-1, with TRBD1 matching 7 bases. Germline V gives CDR1 DFQATT, CDR2 SNEGSKA (reference sequence). The CDR3 extends over 16 amino acids. V shed 3 bases, J shed 4 bases, and the junction held 12 bases outside the gene matches. CDR3 protein: CSASSKGAAQYNEQFF. The CDR3 DNA reads as TGCAGTGCTAGTAGTAAGGGGGCGGCCCAGTACAATGAGCAGTTCTTC.

This clone was observed a few times. V is TRBV11-2 and J is TRBJ2-2, with 8 bases aligning to TRBD1. In germline, CDR1 is SGHAT, CDR2 FQNNGV. This CDR3 has 16 amino acids. The J segment lost 5 bases and the V segment lost 5 bases, leaving 10 bases of the junction unmatched. The CDR3 spells CASSTPLQGVTGELFF. Here the CDR3 DNA reads TGTGCCAGCAGCACTCCCTTACAGGGGGTTACCGGGGAGCTGTTTTTT. The full variable domain, completed using reference TRBV11-2 and TRBJ2-2, is EAGVAQSPRYKIIEKRQSVAFWCNPISGHATLYWYQQILGQGPKLLIQFQNNGVVDDSQLPKDRFSAERLKGVDSTLKIQPAKLEDSAVYLCASSTPLQGVTGELFFGEGSRLTVL.

The rearrangement links TRBV9 to TRBJ2-2; tentatively, D is TRBD2 (6 bases). The germline V gene encodes CDR1 SGDLS and CDR2 YYNGEE. This CDR3 is 16 amino acids long. Trimming left V 2 bases short and J 6 bases short, with 17 bases between. As DNA, the CDR3 is TGTGCCAGCAGCGTTGCGGGACGGGCATCCCCCGGGGAGCTGTTTTTT. Protein sequence: CASSVAGRASPGELFF. Combining the CDR3 with reference TRBV9 and TRBJ2-2 gives the whole variable domain DSGVTQTPKHLITATGQRVTLRCSPRSGDLSVYWYQQSLDQGLQFLIQYYNGEERAKGNILERFSAQQFPDLHSELNLSSLELGDSALYFCASSVAGRASPGELFFGEGSRLTVL.

The V and J genes are TRBV19 and TRBJ1-3; 9 bases are a match to TRBD1. V trimming: 5 bases; J trimming: 5 bases; junction bases outside the gene matches: 4. CDR3 length equals 14 residues. Germline CDR1 is LNHDA and CDR2 is SQIVND (reference sequence). The CDR3 sequence is CASSVTGGRNTIYF. As DNA, the CDR3 is TGTGCCAGTAGTGTGACAGGGGGGAGAAACACCATATATTTT.

The CDR3 bases are TGTGCCAGCAGCCAAGCTGTAGCGTTGAGACTACAAGAGACCCAGTACTTC. Amino acids: CASSQAVALRLQETQYF. The chain employs TRBV3-1 (or the pseudogene TRBV3-2) and TRBJ2-5, with D maybe TRBD2 (5 bases). The germline V gene encodes CDR1 LGHDT and CDR2 YNNKEL (reference sequence). V gave up 1 base and J gave up 2 bases, with 17 bases separating them. This CDR3 is 17 amino acids long.

This rearrangement joins TRBV5-6 to TRBJ1-1; perhaps TRBD1 as D (5 bases). Germline CDR1 reads SGHDT; CDR2 reads YYEEEE. The V gene lost 4 bases and the J gene lost 5 bases, with 18 bases spanning the gap. This CDR3 is built from 15 residues. In DNA form, the CDR3 reads TGTGCCAGCAGCGATAAGGGGACCTTTGGGACTGAAGCTTTCTTT. This encodes CASSDKGTFGTEAFF.

This chain uses TRBV5-4 with TRBJ2-3, with D possibly matching TRBD2 (7 bases). This CDR3 is built from 17 residues. V lost 4 bases, J lost 3 bases, and 21 bases lay in between. The germline CDR1 and CDR2 sequences are SGHNT and YYREEE (reference sequence). CDR3 DNA: TGTGCCAGCAGCCTACCCTCCGGGGGCGGGAGAACAGATACGCAGTATTTT. Protein: CASSLPSGGGRTDTQYF.

This clone was seen a handful of times. This chain uses TRBV12-3 or TRBV12-4 with TRBJ2-3; no firm D call. The CDR3 contains 12 residues. V was cut by 3 bases and J by 6 bases, with 7 bases left in between. The CDR3 here is CASSLVDDTQYF. The CDR3 DNA reads TGTGCCAGCAGTTTGGTGGATGATACGCAGTATTTT.

The chain has TRBV6-5 and TRBJ1-2; 8 bases agree with TRBD1. This CDR3 has 16 amino acids. The germline V gene encodes CDR1 MNHEY and CDR2 SVGAGI. The V segment lost 0 bases and the J segment 1 base; nucleotides outside the gene matches: 4. The CDR3 reads CASSYSGQGNNYGYTF. CDR3 sequence (DNA): TGTGCCAGCAGTTACTCAGGACAGGGCAATAACTATGGCTACACCTTC.

A single count supports this clone. The V gene is TRBV9, the J gene TRBJ2-1; possible D gene TRBD2, 6 bases. This CDR3 region has 15 residues. Trimming took 0 bases from V and 6 from J, leaving 13 bases between them. Germline V lookup: CDR1 SGDLS, CDR2 YYNGEE. The CDR3 sequence: CASSVGRGMGNEQFF. The CDR3 DNA sequence: TGTGCCAGCAGCGTAGGTCGGGGGATGGGCAATGAGCAGTTCTTC.

CDR3 region: CASSLGENTEAFF. The CDR3 nucleotides read TGTGCCAGCAGCTTAGGAGAGAACACTGAAGCTTTCTTT. This rearrangement joins TRBV7-9 to TRBJ1-1; D uncertain. V was clipped by 1 base and J by 1 base, with 4 bases between them. The CDR3 totals 13 residues. Germline V gene data show CDR1 as SEHNR and CDR2 as FQNEAQ (reference sequence).

The chain couples TRBV28 to TRBJ2-2; TRBD2 is a possible D gene (5 bases). CDR1 is MDHEN and CDR2 is SYDVKM in the germline V gene. V was cut by 4 bases and J by 6 bases, with 12 bases left in between. This CDR3 contains 14 residues. The CDR3 DNA is TGTGCCAGCAGTTCCCCTAGCCCACCCGGGGAGCTGTTTTTT. Residues: CASSSPSPPGELFF. The full variable domain, completed using reference TRBV28 and TRBJ2-2, is DVKVTQSSRYLVKRTGEKVFLECVQDMDHENMFWYRQDPGLGLRLIYFSYDVKMKEKGDIPEGYSVSREKKERFSLILESASTNQTSMYLCASSSPSPPGELFFGEGSRLTVL.

The CDR3 sequence is CASSQGVIEGGETQYF. CDR3 in DNA: TGTGCCAGCAGCCAAGGGGTCATCGAAGGGGGGGAGACCCAGTACTTC. The rearrangement uses TRBV3-1 (or the pseudogene TRBV3-2) and TRBJ2-5, with D perhaps assigned TRBD1 or TRBD2 (6 bases each). V lost 1 base and J 5 bases, leaving 17 bases between the germline ends. The germline CDR1 and CDR2 sequences are LGHDT and YNNKEL (reference sequence). The CDR3 is 16 amino acids.

The J gene is TRBJ2-3, the V gene TRBV30; 15 bases fit TRBD2. The V gene end was trimmed by 3 bases and the J gene end by 7 bases; junction bases not matched to a gene: 11. This CDR3 contains 17 residues. Germline CDR1 GTSNPN, CDR2 SVGIG (reference sequence). DNA of the CDR3: TGTGCCTGGAGCCCCTGGACTAGCGGGAGGGCTATATATACGCAGTATTTT. Its translation is CAWSPWTSGRAIYTQYF.

V gene TRBV19 combines with J gene TRBJ1-1; the match to TRBD1 covers 8 bases. The V segment lost 6 bases and the J segment 0 bases; nucleotides outside the gene matches: 3. In germline, CDR1 is LNHDA, CDR2 SQIVND (reference sequence). The CDR3 is 14 residues long. CDR3 loop: CASRLTGVNTEAFF. The CDR3 DNA sequence: TGTGCCAGTAGATTGACAGGGGTGAACACTGAAGCTTTCTTT. The full variable domain, completed using reference TRBV19 and TRBJ1-1, is DGGITQSPKYLFRKEGQNVTLSCEQNLNHDAMYWYRQDPGQGLRLIYYSQIVNDFQKGDIAEGYSVSREKKESFPLTVTSAQKNPTAFYLCASRLTGVNTEAFFGQGTRLTVV.

Only a few counts were recorded for this clone. V is TRBV27 and J is TRBJ2-7; D perhaps matches TRBD1 (6 bases). This CDR3 has 14 residues. The germline gives CDR1 MNHEY, CDR2 SMNVEV (reference sequence). The germline V and J ends were trimmed by 6 bases and 4 bases, with 16 bases remaining between them. CDR3 in DNA: TGTGCCAGCAGCCCTGACAGGCCCCCTTACGAGCAGTACTTC. Protein product: CASSPDRPPYEQYF.

The chain uses TRBV5-8 and TRBJ1-1; 7 bases match TRBD1. The CDR3 has 16 residues. The germline gives CDR1 SGHTS, CDR2 YDEGEE. The trim removed 3 bases at V and 1 base at J, leaving 9 bases unmatched. The CDR3 coding sequence is TGTGCCAGCAGCTCAAATGCCGGACAGGAGAACACTGAAGCTTTCTTT. Its protein product is CASSSNAGQENTEAFF.

V is TRBV2 and J is TRBJ2-2, with TRBD2 matching over 10 bases. Unmatched junction bases numbered 9, after V lost 6 bases and J lost 5 bases. Germline V gene lookup returns CDR1 SNHLY and CDR2 FYNNEI. CDR3 length: 16 residues. Written as DNA, the CDR3 is TGTGCCAGCAGCGGAATGGGACTAGCGAGAACCGGGGAGCTGTTTTTT. Encoded protein: CASSGMGLARTGELFF.

The CDR3 DNA reads TGTGCCAGCTCACCCTTCGACAGCGGAGGCACTGAAGCTTTCTTT. It specifies CASSPFDSGGTEAFF. The gene calls are TRBV18 and TRBJ1-1; a possible D gene is TRBD1 (5 bases). Germline V gene sequence: CDR1 KGHSH, CDR2 LQKENI. This CDR3 comprises 15 residues. V was pared by 3 bases and J by 4 bases, with 15 bases between. Looking up the rest from reference TRBV18 and TRBJ1-1 gives the full variable domain: NAGVMQNPRHLVRRRGQEARLRCSPMKGHSHVYWYRQLPEEGLKFMVYLQKENIIDESGMPKERFSAEFPKEGPSILRIQQVVRGDSAAYFCASSPFDSGGTEAFFGQGTRLTVV.

The J gene is TRBJ2-7, the V gene TRBV4-1; the D gene is possibly TRBD2 (5 bases). CDR3 length: 13 residues. The V and J ends lost 2 bases and 4 bases respectively, with 9 bases between them. Germline CDR1 and CDR2: MGHRA and YSYEKL. The CDR3: CASSQPSGYEQYF. CDR3 nucleotides: TGCGCCAGCAGCCAACCGTCGGGGTACGAGCAGTACTTC.